The 11 T cell receptor beta chains below all came from one sample that was sequenced in a study of tumor-infiltrating lymphocytes in localized non-small cell lung cancer. Sequencing was performed with immunoSEQ multiplex PCR; in TCRdb, only in-frame clones are kept and a portion is missing. In the table there are over 9,500 clones, 80% to 85% of which are singletons. Sample: uninvolved lung tissue not adjacent to the tumor. The receptors were sampled from a human donor with non-small cell lung cancer.

A remark on this clone: The junction departs from the called germline gene at one end, perhaps through a read error. The chain has TRBV7-9 and TRBJ1-2; D possibly corresponds to TRBD1 (5 bases). Germline values: CDR1 SEHNR, CDR2 FQNEAQ (reference sequence). This CDR3 has 14 amino acids. The CDR3 protein is CASSVIWGVHLLFF. CDR3 DNA: TGTGCCAGCAGCGTTATATGGGGGGTTCACCTCCTCTTCTTC.

The chain carries TRBV10-2 and TRBJ1-2, with D unclear. The CDR3 loop spans 14 amino acids. V lost 2 bases and J lost 4, with 11 bases in between. Germline V gene lookup returns CDR1 WSHSY and CDR2 SAAADI. CDR3 DNA sequence: TGCGCCAGCAGTGAGAATCGGGGTGGCTATGGCTACACCTTC. Residues: CASSENRGGYGYTF.

This rearrangement joins TRBV7-6 to TRBJ2-3; D gene ambiguous. This CDR3 contains 17 residues. Trimming removed 0 bases at V and 0 bases at J, with 13 bases between. From germline, CDR1 is SGHVS and CDR2 FNYEAQ. CDR3 sequence reads: CASSLAPNLASTDTQYF. CDR3 sequence (DNA): TGTGCCAGCAGCTTAGCGCCAAATTTAGCTAGCACAGATACGCAGTATTTT.

The V and J genes are TRBV9 and TRBJ2-5; no firm D call. Germline V gene lookup returns CDR1 SGDLS and CDR2 YYNGEE. Trimming removed 0 bases from V and 2 bases from J, with 8 bases in between. The CDR3 contains 14 residues. CDR3 region: CASSVDLGQETQYF. As DNA, the CDR3 is TGTGCCAGCAGCGTAGATTTGGGACAAGAGACCCAGTACTTC. Drawing the rest from reference TRBV9 and TRBJ2-5, the complete variable domain is DSGVTQTPKHLITATGQRVTLRCSPRSGDLSVYWYQQSLDQGLQFLIQYYNGEERAKGNILERFSAQQFPDLHSELNLSSLELGDSALYFCASSVDLGQETQYFGPGTRLLVL.

The V call is TRBV7-2, the J call TRBJ2-3; D might be TRBD1 (5 bases). V gave up 4 bases and J gave up 2 bases, with 7 bases separating them. CDR3 length equals 13 residues. Looked up from germline, CDR1 is SGHTA and CDR2 is FQGNSA. The CDR3 region is CASSSDITDTQYF. The CDR3 region has the DNA TGTGCCAGCAGCTCGGACATCACAGATACGCAGTATTTT. The full variable domain, in which reference TRBV7-2 and TRBJ2-3 provide the parts outside the CDR3, is GAGVSQSPSNKVTEKGKDVELRCDPISGHTALYWYRQSLGQGLEFLIYFQGNSAPDKSGLPSDRFSAERTGGSVSTLTIQRTQQEDSAVYLCASSSDITDTQYFGPGTRLTVL.

The chain couples TRBV10-3 to TRBJ1-2; D remains ambiguous. The V gene's germline CDR1 is ENHRY and CDR2 SYGVKD. The CDR3 is 12 amino acids. V shed 7 bases and J shed 5 bases, with 11 bases lying between them. The CDR3 nucleotides are TGTGCCATCAAAGGCGGCCCTTATGGCTACACCTTC. Translated, it gives CAIKGGPYGYTF.

V gene TRBV5-1 combines with J gene TRBJ2-1; D not resolved. The germline V gene has CDR1 SGHRS and CDR2 YFSETQ. With 0 bases removed from V and 4 bases from J, the gap between germline ends came to 8 bases. The CDR3 is made up of 14 amino acids. DNA for the CDR3: TGCGCCAGCAGCTTGGAAGGCGAGTACAATGAGCAGTTCTTC. This gives the protein CASSLEGEYNEQFF.

The chain couples TRBV9 to TRBJ1-3; D call uncertain. V was trimmed by 2 bases and J by 0 bases, leaving 6 bases between them. Germline values: CDR1 SGDLS, CDR2 YYNGEE. The CDR3 length is 14 residues. The CDR3: CASSVQFSGNTIYF. The CDR3 nucleotides are TGTGCCAGCAGCGTCCAGTTCTCTGGAAACACCATATATTTT. Based on the CDR3 plus reference TRBV9 and TRBJ1-3, the full variable domain is DSGVTQTPKHLITATGQRVTLRCSPRSGDLSVYWYQQSLDQGLQFLIQYYNGEERAKGNILERFSAQQFPDLHSELNLSSLELGDSALYFCASSVQFSGNTIYFGEGSWLTVV.

CDR3 region: CASSRTDNIQFF. The CDR3 region has the DNA TGCGCCAGCAGCCGGACAGACAATATACAGTTCTTC. This chain uses TRBV4-3 with TRBJ2-1; TRBD1 is a possible D gene (6 bases). The V gene lost 4 bases and the J gene lost 13 bases, with 14 bases spanning the gap. This CDR3 comprises 12 residues. Germline-derived CDR1 and CDR2 are LGHNA and YSLEER.

The chain couples TRBV19 to TRBJ1-6; TRBD1 is a possible D gene (5 bases). There are 13 residues in the CDR3. From germline, CDR1 is LNHDA and CDR2 SQIVND (reference sequence). V lost 6 bases and J 10 bases, leaving 13 bases between the germline ends. The CDR3 loop is CASRQGVSSPLHF. The CDR3 DNA is TGTGCCAGTAGGCAGGGCGTATCCTCACCCCTCCACTTT.

This chain connects TRBV4-3 to TRBJ2-6; D is unresolved. The CDR3 has 14 residues. V gave up 0 bases and J gave up 4 bases, with 4 bases separating them. Germline V gives CDR1 LGHNA, CDR2 YSLEER. The CDR3 DNA reads as TGCGCCAGCAGCCAAGACCCCGGGGCCAACGTCCTGACTTTC. This codes for CASSQDPGANVLTF.